This TCR beta chain was sequenced in a study of PD-L1 blockade in urothelial cancer. Notes on the study in general: A pretreatment blood TCR clonality that fell below the median predicted better progression-free and overall survival.

V dropped 5 bases and J dropped 0 bases, with 16 bases sitting between them. The germline CDR1 and CDR2 sequences are SGHVS and FQNEAQ. The CDR3 spans 16 residues. This table comes from immunoSEQ multiplex PCR, and its TCRdb copy is limited to in-frame clones, with some not included. The table shows around 50,000 clones, with about 85% occurring only once. Time point: peripheral blood 6 weeks after treatment start. Patients each gave 1 to 8 samples, pretreatment and on-treatment. This clone was detected only once. Its antigen remains unknown. The chain joins TRBV7-8 to TRBJ1-1; D is uncertain. This TCR derives from a man aged 50-60 years with urothelial cancer. Sequenced here: PBMCs, sampled around atezolizumab (anti-PD-L1) treatment. CDR3 sequence: CASSLTGNPVNTEAFF. The CDR3 DNA reads TGTGCCAGCAGCCTAACCGGGAATCCGGTGAACACTGAAGCTTTCTTT.